The rows below give T cell receptor beta chains drawn from one sample of a study of vaccination and CD4 T cells after COVID-19. TCRdb re-derived calls from the PCR reads in MiXCR, one entry per CDR3 protein. This table holds approximately 19,000 distinct CDR3 sequences, around 42% found once. The antigens these receptors bind are not known. What was sequenced was CD4+ T cells from blood, cultured in vitro. Source of these receptors: a human donor who had recovered from COVID-19. The CDR3 runs from the conserved cysteine through the conserved F or W. The D gene is left open where the match is weak. Not all rows give a size; the values are once, few, many and, for expanded clones, a class.

j_gene: TRBJ1-3; abundance: .; d_gene: TRBD1; v_gene: TRBV20-1; CDR3aa: CSAMDRSGNTIYF; CDR3nt: TGCAGTGCTATGGACAGGTCTGGAAACACCATATATTTT
j_gene: TRBJ2-7; abundance: .; d_gene: TRBD2; v_gene: TRBV20-1; CDR3aa: CSATIGTSVRYEQYF; CDR3nt: TGCAGTGCTACTATAGGGACTAGCGTGCGATACGAGCAGTACTTC
j_gene: TRBJ2-2; abundance: .; d_gene: TRBD1; v_gene: TRBV6-1; CDR3aa: CASRAGTGGLAGELFF; CDR3nt: TGTGCCAGCAGAGCCGGGACAGGGGGACTCGCCGGGGAGCTGTTTTTT
j_gene: TRBJ1-3; abundance: .; d_gene: .; v_gene: TRBV20-1; CDR3aa: CSAEVGLSSGNTIYF; CDR3nt: TGCAGTGCCGAGGTGGGACTGTCCTCTGGAAACACCATATATTTT
j_gene: TRBJ1-1; abundance: .; d_gene: .; v_gene: TRBV5-1; CDR3aa: CASSLGRGNTEAFF; CDR3nt: TGCGCCAGCAGCTTGGGGAGAGGAAACACTGAAGCTTTCTTT
j_gene: TRBJ2-1; abundance: .; d_gene: TRBD2; v_gene: TRBV10-1; CDR3aa: CASSATVAGVGFF; CDR3nt: TGCGCCAGCAGCGCAACCGTAGCGGGAGTGGGGTTCTTC
j_gene: TRBJ1-6; abundance: .; d_gene: TRBD1; v_gene: TRBV20-1; CDR3aa: CSARGDRGENSPLHF; CDR3nt: TGCAGTGCTAGGGGCGACAGGGGGGAAAATTCACCCCTCCACTTT
j_gene: TRBJ1-2; abundance: .; d_gene: .; v_gene: TRBV20-1; CDR3aa: CSARDTRKYYGYTF; CDR3nt: TGCAGTGCTAGAGATACCAGGAAGTACTATGGCTACACCTTC
j_gene: TRBJ1-2; abundance: .; d_gene: TRBD1; v_gene: TRBV5-6; CDR3aa: CASERGQVYGYTF; CDR3nt: TGTGCCAGTGAACGGGGACAGGTCTATGGCTACACCTTC
j_gene: TRBJ1-6; abundance: few; d_gene: .; v_gene: TRBV7-6; CDR3aa: CASGHPGTNSPLHF; CDR3nt: TGTGCCAGCGGCCACCCGGGTACCAATTCACCCCTCCACTTT
j_gene: TRBJ1-6; abundance: .; d_gene: TRBD1; v_gene: TRBV5-4; CDR3aa: CASSLQGYNSPLHF; CDR3nt: TGTGCCAGCAGCCTACAGGGGTATAATTCACCCCTCCACTTT
j_gene: TRBJ1-5; abundance: few; d_gene: .; v_gene: TRBV6-2/TRBV6-3; CDR3aa: CASSPPYRALNQPQHF; CDR3nt: TGTGCCAGCAGCCCACCATACAGGGCTCTGAATCAGCCCCAGCATTTT
j_gene: TRBJ2-4; abundance: .; d_gene: .; v_gene: TRBV20-1; CDR3aa: CSASSGAIAKNIQYF; CDR3nt: TGCAGTGCTAGTTCCGGGGCTATAGCCAAAAACATTCAGTACTTC
j_gene: TRBJ2-7; abundance: .; d_gene: TRBD2; v_gene: TRBV20-1; CDR3aa: CSALTWTSGVDEQYF; CDR3nt: TGCAGTGCTCTGACCTGGACTAGCGGGGTCGACGAGCAGTACTTC
j_gene: TRBJ2-2; abundance: few; d_gene: TRBD1; v_gene: TRBV20-1; CDR3aa: CSANLQTGHTGELFF; CDR3nt: TGCAGTGCAAACCTACAGACAGGGCACACCGGGGAGCTGTTTTTT